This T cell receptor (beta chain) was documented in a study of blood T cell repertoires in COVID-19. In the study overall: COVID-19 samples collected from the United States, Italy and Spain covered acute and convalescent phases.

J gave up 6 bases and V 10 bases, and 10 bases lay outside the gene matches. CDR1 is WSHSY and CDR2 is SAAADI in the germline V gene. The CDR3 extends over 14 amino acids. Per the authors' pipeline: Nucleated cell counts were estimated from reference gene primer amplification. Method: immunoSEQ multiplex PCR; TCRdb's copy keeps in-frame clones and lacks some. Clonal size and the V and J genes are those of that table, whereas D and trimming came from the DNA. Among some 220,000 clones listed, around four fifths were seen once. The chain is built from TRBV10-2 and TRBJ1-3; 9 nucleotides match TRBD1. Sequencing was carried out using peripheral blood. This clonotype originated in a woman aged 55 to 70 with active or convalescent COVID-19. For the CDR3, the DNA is TGCGCCACCGGAGAACAGGGGGCTGTAAACACCATATATTTT. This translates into CATGEQGAVNTIYF.